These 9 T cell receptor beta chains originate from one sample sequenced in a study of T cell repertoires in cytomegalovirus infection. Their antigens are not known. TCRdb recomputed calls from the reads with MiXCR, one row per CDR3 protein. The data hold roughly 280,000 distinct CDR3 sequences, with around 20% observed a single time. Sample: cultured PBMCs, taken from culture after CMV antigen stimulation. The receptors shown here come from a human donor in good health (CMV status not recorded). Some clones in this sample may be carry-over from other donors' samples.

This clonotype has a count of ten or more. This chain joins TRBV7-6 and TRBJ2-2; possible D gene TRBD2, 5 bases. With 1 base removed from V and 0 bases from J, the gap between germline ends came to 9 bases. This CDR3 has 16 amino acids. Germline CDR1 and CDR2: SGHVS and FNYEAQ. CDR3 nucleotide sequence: TGTGCCAGCAGCTTAGTAAACGGGGCGAACACCGGGGAGCTGTTTTTT. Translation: CASSLVNGANTGELFF.

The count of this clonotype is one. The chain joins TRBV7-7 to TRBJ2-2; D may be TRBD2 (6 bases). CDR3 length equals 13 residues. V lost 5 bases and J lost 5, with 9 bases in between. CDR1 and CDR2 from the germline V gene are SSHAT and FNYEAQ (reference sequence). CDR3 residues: CASSPSGTGELFF. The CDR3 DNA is TGTGCCAGCAGCCCCAGCGGGACCGGGGAGCTGTTTTTT.

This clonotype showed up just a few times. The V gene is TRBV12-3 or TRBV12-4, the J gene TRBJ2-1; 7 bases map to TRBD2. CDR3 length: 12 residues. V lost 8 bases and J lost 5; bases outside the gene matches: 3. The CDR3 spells CASSSGHNEQFF. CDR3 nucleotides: TGTGCCAGCTCTAGCGGACACAATGAGCAGTTCTTC.

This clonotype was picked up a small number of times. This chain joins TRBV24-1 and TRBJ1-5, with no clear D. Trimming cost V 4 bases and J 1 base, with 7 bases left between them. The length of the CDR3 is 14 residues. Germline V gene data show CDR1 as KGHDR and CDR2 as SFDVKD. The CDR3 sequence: CATSEWNSNQPQHF. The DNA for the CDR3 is TGTGCCACCAGTGAATGGAACAGCAATCAGCCCCAGCATTTT.

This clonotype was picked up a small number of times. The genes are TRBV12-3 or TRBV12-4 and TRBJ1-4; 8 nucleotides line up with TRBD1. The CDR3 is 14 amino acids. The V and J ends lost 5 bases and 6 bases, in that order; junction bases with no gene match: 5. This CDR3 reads CASSPGGRHEKLFF. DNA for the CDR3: TGTGCCAGCAGTCCAGGGGGCCGTCATGAAAAACTGTTTTTT.

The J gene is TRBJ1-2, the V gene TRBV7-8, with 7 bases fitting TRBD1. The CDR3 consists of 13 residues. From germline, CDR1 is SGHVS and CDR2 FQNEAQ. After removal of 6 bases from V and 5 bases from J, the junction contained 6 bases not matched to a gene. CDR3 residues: CASRLDRTYGYTF. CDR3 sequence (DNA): TGTGCCAGCAGACTGGACAGGACGTATGGCTACACCTTC.

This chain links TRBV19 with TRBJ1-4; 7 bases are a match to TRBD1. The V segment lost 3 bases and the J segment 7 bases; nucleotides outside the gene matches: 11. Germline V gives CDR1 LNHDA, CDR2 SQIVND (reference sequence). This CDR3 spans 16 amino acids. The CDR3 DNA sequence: TGTGCCAGTAGTATGCGCCAGGGGGAGAAAGTTGAAAAACTGTTTTTT. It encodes CASSMRQGEKVEKLFF. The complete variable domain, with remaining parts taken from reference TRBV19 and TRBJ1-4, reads DGGITQSPKYLFRKEGQNVTLSCEQNLNHDAMYWYRQDPGQGLRLIYYSQIVNDFQKGDIAEGYSVSREKKESFPLTVTSAQKNPTAFYLCASSMRQGEKVEKLFFGSGTQLSVL.

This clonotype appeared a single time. CDR3 amino acids: CASSEAGQSSNGYTF. In nucleotides, the CDR3 is TGCGCCAGCAGCGAAGCTGGTCAGTCGAGTAATGGCTACACCTTC. The chain links TRBV4-1 to TRBJ1-2; the D is unclear. The V end was cut by 5 bases, the J end by 6 bases, with 19 bases between. Germline CDR1 and CDR2: MGHRA and YSYEKL. This CDR3 is 15 amino acids long.

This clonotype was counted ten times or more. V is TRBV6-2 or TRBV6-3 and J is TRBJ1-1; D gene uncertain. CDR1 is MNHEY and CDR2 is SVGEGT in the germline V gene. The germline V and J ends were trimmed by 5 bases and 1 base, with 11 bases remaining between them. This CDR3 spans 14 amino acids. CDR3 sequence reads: CASSPVFGNTEAFF. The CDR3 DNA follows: TGTGCCAGCAGTCCTGTTTTTGGGAACACTGAAGCTTTCTTT.